This T cell receptor beta chain was recovered during a study of T-cell reconstitution after alpha-beta-depleted transplantation in children listed by TCRdb under 2016. About the full investigation: Using TCR repertoire profiling, the study followed T-cell immune reconstitution in a quantitative way in children after TCRalphabeta/CD19-depleted allogeneic hematopoietic cell transplantation.

From cysteine to phenylalanine, the CDR3 is 12 amino acids long. Solely the CDR3 DNA is kept, with 36 bases framed from the first base. The trim is 5 bases for V and 7 bases for J, with a gap of 10 bases between the germline ends. From the germline V gene, CDR1 is KGHDR and CDR2 is SFDVKD. Libraries were prepared through PCR. The sequencer listed for this sample is Illumina HiSeq 2500. To normalize quantification of the TCRbeta repertoire, the TCR libraries were built with molecular barcoding that relied on unique molecular identifiers. TCRdb's own reprocessing of the public reads used fastp at Q25 and MiXCR and kept productive beta chains. Entries are consolidated by CDR3 protein sequence, retaining the most common genes and DNA. The sample includes hundreds of thousands of distinct CDR3 sequences, with roughly an eighth observed a single time. The biggest ten clones account for around 6.1% of the sample.

This clonotype was found a few times. There is no known antigen for this receptor. Base qualities are not recorded, but no much larger clone differs from it by a single base. Sequencing was performed on PBMCs from the stem cell graft donor, taken from the stem cell graft. The chain is assembled from TRBV24-1 and TRBJ2-5; the D gene cannot be named for sure. The TCR was taken from a human donor who donated a stem cell graft to a child with combined immunodeficiency. The nucleotide sequence is TGTGCCACCAGTGCCCAAACCGGGACCCAGTACTTC. Its translation reads: CATSAQTGTQYF.